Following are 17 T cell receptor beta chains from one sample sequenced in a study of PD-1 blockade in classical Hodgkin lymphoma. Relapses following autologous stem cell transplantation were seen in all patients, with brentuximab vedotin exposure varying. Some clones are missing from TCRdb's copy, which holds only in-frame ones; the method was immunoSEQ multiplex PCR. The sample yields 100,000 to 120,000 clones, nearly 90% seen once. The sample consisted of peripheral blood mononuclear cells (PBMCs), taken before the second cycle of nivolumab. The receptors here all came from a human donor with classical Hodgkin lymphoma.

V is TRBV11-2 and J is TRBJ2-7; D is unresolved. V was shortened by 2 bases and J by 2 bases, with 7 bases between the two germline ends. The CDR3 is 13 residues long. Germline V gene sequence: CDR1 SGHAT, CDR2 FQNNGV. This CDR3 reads CASSLSSPYEQYF. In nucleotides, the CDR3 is TGTGCCAGCAGCTTATCCTCCCCCTACGAGCAGTACTTC.

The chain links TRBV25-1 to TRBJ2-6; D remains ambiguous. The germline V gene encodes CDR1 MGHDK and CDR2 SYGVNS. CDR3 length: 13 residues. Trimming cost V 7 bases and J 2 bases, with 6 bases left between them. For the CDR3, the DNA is TGTGCCAGCACCGTGACTGGGGCCAACGTCCTGACTTTC. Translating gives CASTVTGANVLTF. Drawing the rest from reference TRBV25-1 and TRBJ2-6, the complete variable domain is EADIYQTPRYLVIGTGKKITLECSQTMGHDKMYWYQQDPGMELHLIHYSYGVNSTEKGDLSSESTVSRIRTEHFPLTLESARPSHTSQYLCASTVTGANVLTFGAGSRLTVL.

As DNA, the CDR3 is TGTGCCAGCAGCTTAGCGCGGGGCGCCCAAGAGACCCAGTACTTC. This sequence encodes CASSLARGAQETQYF. This sequence joins TRBV7-2 and TRBJ2-5, with D possibly TRBD2 on 6 matching bases. Trimming left V 0 bases short and J 1 base short, with 9 bases between. Per the germline V gene, CDR1 is SGHTA and CDR2 is FQGNSA. This CDR3 is built from 15 residues.

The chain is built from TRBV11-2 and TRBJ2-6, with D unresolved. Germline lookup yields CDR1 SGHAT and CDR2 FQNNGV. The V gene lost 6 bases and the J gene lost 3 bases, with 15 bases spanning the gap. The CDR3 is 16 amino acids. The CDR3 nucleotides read TGTGCCAGCAGTTTTGACCCCCCGGGTGGGGCCAACGTCCTGACTTTC. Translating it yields CASSFDPPGGANVLTF.

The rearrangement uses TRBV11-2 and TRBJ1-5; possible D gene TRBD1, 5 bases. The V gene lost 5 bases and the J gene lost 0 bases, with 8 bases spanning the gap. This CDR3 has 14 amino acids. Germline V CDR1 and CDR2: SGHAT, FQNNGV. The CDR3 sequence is CASSLTDSNQPQHF. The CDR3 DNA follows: TGTGCCAGCAGCCTGACAGATAGCAATCAGCCCCAGCATTTT.

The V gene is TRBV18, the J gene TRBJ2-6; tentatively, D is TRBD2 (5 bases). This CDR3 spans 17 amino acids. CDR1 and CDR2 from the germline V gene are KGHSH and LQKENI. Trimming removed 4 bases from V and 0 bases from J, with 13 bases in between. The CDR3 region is CASSHPPRGSGANVLTF. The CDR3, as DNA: TGTGCCAGCTCACATCCCCCCCGGGGCTCTGGGGCCAACGTCCTGACTTTC.

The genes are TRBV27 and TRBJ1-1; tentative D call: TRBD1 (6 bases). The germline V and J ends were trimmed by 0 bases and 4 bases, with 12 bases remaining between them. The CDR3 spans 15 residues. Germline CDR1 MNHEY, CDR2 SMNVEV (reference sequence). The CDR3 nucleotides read TGTGCCAGCAGTTTATCTCTACAGGGCATCACTGAAGCTTTCTTT. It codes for CASSLSLQGITEAFF.

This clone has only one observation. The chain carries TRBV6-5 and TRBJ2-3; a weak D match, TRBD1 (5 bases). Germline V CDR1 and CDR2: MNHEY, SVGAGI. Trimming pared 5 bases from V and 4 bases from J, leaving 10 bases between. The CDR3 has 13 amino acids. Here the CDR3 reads CASSGAGSDTQYF. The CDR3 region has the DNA TGTGCCAGCAGTGGGGCAGGGTCAGATACGCAGTATTTT.

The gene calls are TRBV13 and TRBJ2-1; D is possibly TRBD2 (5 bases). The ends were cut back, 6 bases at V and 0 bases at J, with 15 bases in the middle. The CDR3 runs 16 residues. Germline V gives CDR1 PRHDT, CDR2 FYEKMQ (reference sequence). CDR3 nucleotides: TGTGCCAGCAGGTCTAGCCGGCAGAGCTCCTACAATGAGCAGTTCTTC. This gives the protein CASRSSRQSSYNEQFF.

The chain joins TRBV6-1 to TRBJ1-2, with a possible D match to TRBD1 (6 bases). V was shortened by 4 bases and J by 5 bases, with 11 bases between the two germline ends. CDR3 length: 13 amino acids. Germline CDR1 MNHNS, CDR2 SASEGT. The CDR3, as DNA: TGTGCCAGCAGTGTGGCAGGGGAGTATGGCTACACCTTC. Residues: CASSVAGEYGYTF.

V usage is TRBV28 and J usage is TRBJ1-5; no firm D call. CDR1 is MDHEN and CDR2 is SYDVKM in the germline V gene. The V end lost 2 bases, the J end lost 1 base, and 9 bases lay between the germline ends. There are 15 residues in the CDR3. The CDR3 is CASSLVRRSNQPQHF. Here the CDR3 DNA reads TGTGCCAGCAGTTTAGTTCGAAGGAGCAATCAGCCCCAGCATTTT. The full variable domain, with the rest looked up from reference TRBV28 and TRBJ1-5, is DVKVTQSSRYLVKRTGEKVFLECVQDMDHENMFWYRQDPGLGLRLIYFSYDVKMKEKGDIPEGYSVSREKKERFSLILESASTNQTSMYLCASSLVRRSNQPQHFGDGTRLSIL.

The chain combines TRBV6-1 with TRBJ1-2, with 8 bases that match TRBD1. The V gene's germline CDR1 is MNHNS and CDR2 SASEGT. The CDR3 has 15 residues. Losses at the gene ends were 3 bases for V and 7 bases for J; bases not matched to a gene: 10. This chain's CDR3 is CASSEGGRGLGGYTF. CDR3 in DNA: TGTGCCAGCAGTGAGGGGGGCAGGGGGCTCGGTGGCTACACCTTC.

CDR3 in amino acids: CASSQAIETGGFYGYTF. The CDR3 nucleotides read TGCGCCAGCAGCCAAGCGATAGAGACAGGGGGTTTCTATGGCTACACCTTC. The chain uses TRBV4-1 and TRBJ1-2, with TRBD1 identical over 9 bases. The CDR3 contains 17 residues. CDR1 is MGHRA and CDR2 is YSYEKL in the germline V gene. V lost 1 base and J lost 4; bases outside the gene matches: 10.

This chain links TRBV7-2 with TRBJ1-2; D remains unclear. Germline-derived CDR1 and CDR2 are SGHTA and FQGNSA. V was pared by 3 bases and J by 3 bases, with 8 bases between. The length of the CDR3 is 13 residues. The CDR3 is CASSFLDYYGYTF. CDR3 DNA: TGTGCCAGCAGCTTTTTGGACTACTATGGCTACACCTTC.

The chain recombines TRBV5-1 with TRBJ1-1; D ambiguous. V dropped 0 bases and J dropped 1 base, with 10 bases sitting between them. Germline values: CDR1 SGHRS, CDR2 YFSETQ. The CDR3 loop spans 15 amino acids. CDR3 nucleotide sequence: TGCGCCAGCAGCTTGGATCTACACCCGAACACTGAAGCTTTCTTT. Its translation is CASSLDLHPNTEAFF.

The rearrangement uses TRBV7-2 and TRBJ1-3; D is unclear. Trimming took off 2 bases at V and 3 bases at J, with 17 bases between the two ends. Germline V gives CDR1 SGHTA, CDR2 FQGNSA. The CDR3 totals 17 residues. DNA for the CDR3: TGTGCCAGCAGCTTATATCTCGGGCAGTTGAATGGAAACACCATATATTTT. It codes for CASSLYLGQLNGNTIYF. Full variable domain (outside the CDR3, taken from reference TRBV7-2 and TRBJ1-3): GAGVSQSPSNKVTEKGKDVELRCDPISGHTALYWYRQSLGQGLEFLIYFQGNSAPDKSGLPSDRFSAERTGGSVSTLTIQRTQQEDSAVYLCASSLYLGQLNGNTIYFGEGSWLTVV.

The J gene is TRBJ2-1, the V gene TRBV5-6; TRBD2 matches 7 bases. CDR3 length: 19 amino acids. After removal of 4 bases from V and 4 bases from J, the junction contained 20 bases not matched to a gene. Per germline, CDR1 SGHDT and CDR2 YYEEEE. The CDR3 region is CASSRYRDYFYSGYNEQFF. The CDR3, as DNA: TGTGCCAGCAGCAGGTACCGGGACTACTTTTACTCTGGGTACAATGAGCAGTTCTTC.